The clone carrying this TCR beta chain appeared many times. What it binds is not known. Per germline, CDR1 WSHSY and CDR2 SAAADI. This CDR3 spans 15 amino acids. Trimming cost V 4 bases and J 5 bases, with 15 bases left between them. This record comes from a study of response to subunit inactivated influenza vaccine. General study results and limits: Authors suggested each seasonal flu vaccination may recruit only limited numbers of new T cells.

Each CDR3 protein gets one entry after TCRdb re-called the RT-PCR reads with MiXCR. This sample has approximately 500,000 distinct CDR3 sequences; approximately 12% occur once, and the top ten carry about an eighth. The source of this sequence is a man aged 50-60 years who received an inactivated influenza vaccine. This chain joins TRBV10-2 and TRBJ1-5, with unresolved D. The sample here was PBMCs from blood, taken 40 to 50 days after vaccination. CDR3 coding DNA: TGCGCCAGCAGTGCGGATTCGGGGATTGATCAGCCCCAGCATTTT. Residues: CASSADSGIDQPQHF.